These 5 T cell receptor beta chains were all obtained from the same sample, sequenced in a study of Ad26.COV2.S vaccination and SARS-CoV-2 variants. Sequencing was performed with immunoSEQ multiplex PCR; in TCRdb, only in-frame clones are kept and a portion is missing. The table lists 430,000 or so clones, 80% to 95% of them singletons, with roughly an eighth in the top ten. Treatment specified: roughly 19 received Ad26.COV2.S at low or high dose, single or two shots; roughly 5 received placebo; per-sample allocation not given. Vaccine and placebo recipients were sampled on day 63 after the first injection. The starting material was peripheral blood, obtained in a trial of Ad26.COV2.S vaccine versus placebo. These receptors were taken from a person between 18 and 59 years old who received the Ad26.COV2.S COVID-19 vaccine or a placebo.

The DNA for the CDR3 is TGTGCCAGCAGTTCCGGACAGGGCGGCACTGAAGCTTTCTTT. Amino acid sequence: CASSSGQGGTEAFF. The chain combines TRBV6-6 with TRBJ1-1, with 8 nucleotides matching TRBD1. The germline CDR1 and CDR2 sequences are MNHNY and SVGAGI (reference sequence). V shed 4 bases and J 4 bases; nucleotides not matched to a gene: 5. There are 14 residues in the CDR3.

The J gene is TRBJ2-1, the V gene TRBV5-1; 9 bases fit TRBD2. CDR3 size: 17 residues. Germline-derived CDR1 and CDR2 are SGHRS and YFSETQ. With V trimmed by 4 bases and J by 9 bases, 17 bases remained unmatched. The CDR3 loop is CASSPLPLREGLGEQFF. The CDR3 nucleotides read TGCGCCAGCAGCCCCCTACCATTGCGGGAGGGCCTGGGTGAGCAGTTCTTC. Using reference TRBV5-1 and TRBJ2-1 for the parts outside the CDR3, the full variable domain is KAGVTQTPRYLIKTRGQQVTLSCSPISGHRSVSWYQQTPGQGLQFLFEYFSETQRNKGNFPGRFSGRQFSNSRSEMNVSTLELGDSALYLCASSPLPLREGLGEQFFGPGTRLTVL.

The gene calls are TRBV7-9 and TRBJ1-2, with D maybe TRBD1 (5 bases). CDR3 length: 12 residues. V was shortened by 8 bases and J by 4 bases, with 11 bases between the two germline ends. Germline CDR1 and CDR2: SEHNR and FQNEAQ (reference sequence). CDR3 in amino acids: CASDDRPYGYTF. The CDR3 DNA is TGTGCCAGCGACGACAGACCCTATGGCTACACCTTC.

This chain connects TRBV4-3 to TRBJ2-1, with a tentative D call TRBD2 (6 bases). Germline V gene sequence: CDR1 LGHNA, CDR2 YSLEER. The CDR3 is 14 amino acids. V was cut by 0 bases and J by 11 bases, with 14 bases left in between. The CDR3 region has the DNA TGCGCCAGCAGCCAAGATCCTAGCCGCGGGAAGCAGTTCTTC. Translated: CASSQDPSRGKQFF.

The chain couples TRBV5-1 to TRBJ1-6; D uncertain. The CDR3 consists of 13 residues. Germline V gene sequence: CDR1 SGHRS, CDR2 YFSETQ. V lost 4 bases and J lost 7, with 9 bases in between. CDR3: CASSTYTNSPLHF. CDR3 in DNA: TGCGCCAGCAGCACATACACAAATTCACCCCTCCACTTT.